Listed here are 4 T cell receptor beta chains from one sample, sequenced in a study of blood T cell repertoires in COVID-19. The data were produced by immunoSEQ multiplex PCR, yet TCRdb's version contains in-frame clones alone and is incomplete. Of roughly 100,000 clones in the sample, approximately 78% were seen once. Sequences were obtained from peripheral blood. The receptors come from an elderly woman with acute or convalescent COVID-19.

The table lists this clone with a few counts. The chain links TRBV3-1 (or the pseudogene TRBV3-2) to TRBJ1-6; D is uncertain. V was pared by 2 bases and J by 7 bases, with 6 bases between. The CDR3 is made up of 13 amino acids. From germline, CDR1 is LGHDT and CDR2 YNNKEL (reference sequence). CDR3 region: CASSQTRNSPLHF. In nucleotides, the CDR3 is TGTGCCAGCAGCCAAACCAGGAATTCACCCCTCCACTTT.

The J gene is TRBJ2-2, the V gene TRBV7-2; D is unresolved. The germline CDR1 and CDR2 sequences are SGHTA and FQGNSA. Between the trimmed V and J ends, which lost 7 bases and 6 bases, there was a span of 15 bases. This CDR3 has 14 amino acids. The CDR3 is CASMVGGGSGELFF. The CDR3 DNA reads TGTGCCAGCATGGTTGGCGGTGGGTCCGGGGAGCTGTTTTTT.

The chain links TRBV7-2 to TRBJ2-2, with 10 bases identical to TRBD2. With 5 bases clipped from V and 4 bases from J, the junction kept 7 bases outside the gene matches. CDR1 and CDR2 (germline): SGHTA, FQGNSA. The CDR3 sequence is 16 residues long. The CDR3 DNA sequence: TGTGCCAGCAGCCTTCAAGCGGGAGGGATCACCGGGGAGCTGTTTTTT. Translation gives CASSLQAGGITGELFF. Full variable domain (remainder filled in from reference TRBV7-2 and TRBJ2-2): GAGVSQSPSNKVTEKGKDVELRCDPISGHTALYWYRQSLGQGLEFLIYFQGNSAPDKSGLPSDRFSAERTGGSVSTLTIQRTQQEDSAVYLCASSLQAGGITGELFFGEGSRLTVL.

The chain carries TRBV27 and TRBJ2-2; weak D call: TRBD2 (6 bases). Trimming pared 0 bases from V and 2 bases from J, leaving 13 bases between. This CDR3 is built from 17 residues. Germline assignment: CDR1 MNHEY and CDR2 SMNVEV (reference sequence). The CDR3 coding sequence is TGTGCCAGCAGTTTATCGATTCTGGGGGGAAACACCGGGGAGCTGTTTTTT. Amino acid sequence: CASSLSILGGNTGELFF.